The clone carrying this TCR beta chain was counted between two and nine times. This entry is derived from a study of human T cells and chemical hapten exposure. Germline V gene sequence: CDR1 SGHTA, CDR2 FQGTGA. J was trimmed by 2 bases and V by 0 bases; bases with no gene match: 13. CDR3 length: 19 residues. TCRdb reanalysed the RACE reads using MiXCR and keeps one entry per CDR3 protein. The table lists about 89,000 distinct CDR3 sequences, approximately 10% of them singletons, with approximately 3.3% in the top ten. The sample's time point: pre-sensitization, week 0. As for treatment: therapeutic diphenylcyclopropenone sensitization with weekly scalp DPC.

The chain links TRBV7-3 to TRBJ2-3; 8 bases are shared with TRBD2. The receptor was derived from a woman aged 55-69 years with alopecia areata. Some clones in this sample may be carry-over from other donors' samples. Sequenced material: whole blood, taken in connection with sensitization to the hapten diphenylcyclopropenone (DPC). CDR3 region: CASSLTADWLAGLTDTQYF. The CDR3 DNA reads TGTGCCAGCAGCTTAACGGCCGACTGGCTAGCGGGCCTCACAGATACGCAGTATTTT.